The 19 T cell receptor beta chains reported below all come from one sample, sequenced in a study of beta chain features in type 1 diabetes. Investigators reverse transcribed all isolated RNA, so they sequenced expressed TCRB transcripts. Sequencing was performed with immunoSEQ multiplex PCR; in TCRdb, only in-frame clones are kept and a portion is missing. The data show about 220,000 clones, 9.5% to 13% seen once. The sample consisted of central memory CD4+ T cells from blood. The receptors originated from a man aged 18-30 years in good health.

This clone was counted only a few times. The chain carries TRBV7-2 and TRBJ2-7; a weak D match, TRBD1 (6 bases). Germline CDR1 and CDR2: SGHTA and FQGNSA. Trimming pared 3 bases from V and 6 bases from J, leaving 21 bases between. CDR3 length: 16 residues. The CDR3 nucleotides read TGTGCCAGCAGCTTGCATGTTGGGGGCGGCCCATCCGAGCAGTACTTC. Translating it yields CASSLHVGGGPSEQYF.

Only a few counts were recorded for this clone. V usage is TRBV7-2 and J usage is TRBJ1-1, with TRBD1 as a possible D gene (6 bases). This CDR3 comprises 16 residues. V gave up 3 bases and J gave up 8 bases, with 22 bases separating them. Germline CDR1 SGHTA, CDR2 FQGNSA. The CDR3 nucleotides are TGTGCCAGCAGCTTGAAAAGACTTTGGGACACGGGAGAAGCTTTCTTT. Translation: CASSLKRLWDTGEAFF.

The chain has TRBV29-1 and TRBJ2-1; 13 positions agree with TRBD2. Germline CDR1 and CDR2: SQVTM and ANQGSEA. The V segment lost 6 bases and the J segment 9 bases; nucleotides outside the gene matches: 5. The CDR3 is 13 residues long. The CDR3 nucleotides read TGCAGCGTCTGGACTAGCGGGAGAGGTGAGCAGTTCTTC. It yields the protein CSVWTSGRGEQFF.

Only a few counts were recorded for this clone. An end of the junction does not agree with germline; a read error may underlie this. The chain links TRBV5-4 to TRBJ2-7; D is ambiguous. Germline V gives CDR1 SGHNT, CDR2 YYREEE (reference sequence). This CDR3 comprises 15 residues. This CDR3 reads CSSSLGNRPSYEQYF. The DNA of the CDR3 is TGTTCCAGCAGCTTGGGGAACCGTCCCTCCTACGAGCAGTACTTC. Full variable domain (outside the CDR3, taken from reference TRBV5-4 and TRBJ2-7): ETGVTQSPTHLIKTRGQQVTLRCSSQSGHNTVSWYQQALGQGPQFIFQYYREEENGRGNFPPRFSGLQFPNYSSELNVNALELDDSALYLCSSSLGNRPSYEQYFGPGTRLTVT.

The table lists this clone with a few counts. The chain recombines TRBV4-3 with TRBJ2-7, with 9 positions matching TRBD2. Trimming took 3 bases from V and 5 from J; bases not matched to a gene: 14. The CDR3 runs 17 residues. Germline lookup yields CDR1 LGHNA and CDR2 YSLEER. This chain's CDR3 is CASSHLPYSGSLDEQYF. DNA of the CDR3: TGCGCCAGCAGCCACCTCCCTTATAGCGGGAGTCTCGACGAGCAGTACTTC.

This clone was counted a few times. This is likely an artifact of a read error, given a far larger clone one base away. Other nucleotide sequences in the sample specify the same CDR3. V usage is TRBV29-1 and J usage is TRBJ2-7, with D perhaps matching TRBD2 (5 bases). The CDR3 covers 13 residues. The germline CDR1 and CDR2 sequences are SQVTM and ANQGSEA. V lost 6 bases to trimming and J lost 0 bases, with 12 bases between them. CDR3 nucleotide sequence: TGCAGCGTCTCCCGTGACTACTCCTACGAGCAGTACTTC. Its translation: CSVSRDYSYEQYF.

This clone was seen more than once but under ten times. This sample also contains other DNA sequences that code for the same CDR3. The V call is TRBV7-6, the J call TRBJ2-7; D is perhaps TRBD2 (6 bases). Germline CDR1 and CDR2: SGHVS and FNYEAQ. The length of the CDR3 is 13 residues. With 0 bases removed from V and 6 bases from J, the gap between germline ends came to 9 bases. The CDR3 sequence is CASSLAEGGEQYF. CDR3 DNA sequence: TGTGCCAGCAGCTTAGCGGAGGGTGGCGAGCAGTACTTC.

This clone was seen more than once but under ten times. This chain joins TRBV29-1 and TRBJ1-2; 9 nucleotides match TRBD1. J gave up 8 bases and V 6 bases, and 13 bases lay outside the gene matches. The CDR3 consists of 14 residues. Germline V gene lookup returns CDR1 SQVTM and CDR2 ANQGSEA. The CDR3 sequence: CSVRWIGTGFGYTF. As DNA, the CDR3 is TGCAGCGTGCGATGGATCGGGACAGGGTTCGGCTACACCTTC. Combining the CDR3 with reference TRBV29-1 and TRBJ1-2 gives the whole variable domain SAVISQKPSRDICQRGTSLTIQCQVDSQVTMMFWYRQQPGQSLTLIATANQGSEATYESGFVIDKFPISRPNLTFSTLTVSNMSPEDSSIYLCSVRWIGTGFGYTFGSGTRLTVV.

This rearrangement joins TRBV5-1 to TRBJ1-5; D possibly corresponds to TRBD1 (6 bases). This CDR3 comprises 14 residues. Germline-derived CDR1 and CDR2 are SGHRS and YFSETQ. Trimming removed 3 bases at V and 5 bases at J, with 12 bases between. CDR3 bases: TGCGCCAGCAGCTCCGGGACACCGGATCAGCCCCAGCATTTT. This codes for CASSSGTPDQPQHF. The entire variable domain, with the rest obtained from reference TRBV5-1 and TRBJ1-5, is as follows: KAGVTQTPRYLIKTRGQQVTLSCSPISGHRSVSWYQQTPGQGLQFLFEYFSETQRNKGNFPGRFSGRQFSNSRSEMNVSTLELGDSALYLCASSSGTPDQPQHFGDGTRLSIL.

The table lists this clone with a few counts. This CDR3 reads CASSERVGKNIQYF. Here the CDR3 DNA reads TGTGCCAGCAGTGAAAGGGTGGGCAAAAACATTCAGTACTTC. The V gene is TRBV2, the J gene TRBJ2-4; D unresolved. This CDR3 is 14 amino acids long. The V gene's germline CDR1 is SNHLY and CDR2 FYNNEI. With 2 bases removed from V and 3 bases from J, the gap between germline ends came to 8 bases.

A word on this clone: A much larger clone differs from this one at a single base, so this may be a read error. The chain recombines TRBV30 with TRBJ2-2, with D hard to call. CDR1 is GTSNPN and CDR2 is SVGIG in the germline V gene (reference sequence). CDR3 length equals 12 residues. Between the trimmed V and J ends, which lost 4 bases and 6 bases, there was a span of 9 bases. Here the CDR3 reads CAWKLIPGELFF. DNA for the CDR3: TGTGCCTGGAAGCTGATACCCGGGGAGCTGTTTTTT.

This clone was seen ten or more times. In DNA, the CDR3 is TGTGCCAGCAGCTGGGACTGGAAAATCAATGAGCAGTTCTTC. It is translated as CASSWDWKINEQFF. The chain recombines TRBV7-2 with TRBJ2-1; D possibly corresponds to TRBD2 (6 bases). The CDR3 spans 14 residues. Trimming took 4 bases from V and 6 from J, leaving 13 bases between them. CDR1 is SGHTA, CDR2 FQGNSA, per germline. Based on the CDR3 plus reference TRBV7-2 and TRBJ2-1, the full variable domain is GAGVSQSPSNKVTEKGKDVELRCDPISGHTALYWYRQSLGQGLEFLIYFQGNSAPDKSGLPSDRFSAERTGGSVSTLTIQRTQQEDSAVYLCASSWDWKINEQFFGPGTRLTVL.

The V and J genes are TRBV5-1 and TRBJ2-7; no firm D call. V was cut by 3 bases and J by 2 bases, with 12 bases left in between. The germline CDR1 and CDR2 sequences are SGHRS and YFSETQ. This CDR3 is 14 amino acids long. CDR3 protein: CASSSDSFPYEQYF. The CDR3 DNA sequence: TGCGCCAGCAGCTCCGACTCGTTTCCCTACGAGCAGTACTTC.

This clone rates as medium-sized. V usage is TRBV19 and J usage is TRBJ2-1, with TRBD2 matching 8 bases. This CDR3 spans 15 amino acids. Germline CDR1 and CDR2: LNHDA and SQIVND (reference sequence). The V segment lost 6 bases and the J segment 0 bases; nucleotides outside the gene matches: 4. This CDR3 is CASRKSGSSYNEQFF. CDR3 DNA: TGTGCCAGTAGAAAGAGCGGGAGCTCCTACAATGAGCAGTTCTTC.

The chain couples TRBV2 to TRBJ1-5; tentatively, D is TRBD1 (5 bases). In germline, CDR1 is SNHLY, CDR2 FYNNEI. The CDR3 sequence is 15 residues long. V dropped 4 bases and J dropped 0 bases, with 10 bases sitting between them. The CDR3 nucleotides read TGTGCCAGCAGTGCTCAGACAGTTAGCAATCAGCCCCAGCATTTT. It is translated as CASSAQTVSNQPQHF.

The V and J genes are TRBV30 and TRBJ1-1; D is undetermined. Trimming left V 1 base short and J 0 bases short, with 6 bases between. The length of the CDR3 is 13 residues. CDR1 is GTSNPN and CDR2 is SVGIG in the germline V gene (reference sequence). Here the CDR3 DNA reads TGTGCCTGGAGTGCAGGCATGAACACTGAAGCTTTCTTT. Translating it yields CAWSAGMNTEAFF.

At least ten counts were recorded for this clone. This sequence joins TRBV5-6 and TRBJ1-1; unclear D gene. V lost 3 bases to trimming and J lost 5 bases, with 8 bases between them. The V gene's germline CDR1 is SGHDT and CDR2 YYEEEE. The length of the CDR3 is 12 residues. CDR3 nucleotide sequence: TGTGCCAGCAGCTCCCGCAAGACTGAAGCTTTCTTT. It is translated as CASSSRKTEAFF.

As concerns this clone: The same CDR3 is also encoded by other DNA sequences in this sample. V gene TRBV18 combines with J gene TRBJ2-7; D call uncertain. The CDR3 is 13 amino acids. The V gene lost 3 bases and the J gene lost 3 bases, with 9 bases spanning the gap. Germline lookup yields CDR1 KGHSH and CDR2 LQKENI. CDR3 in DNA: TGTGCCAGCTCACCCGACTTGAACTACGAGCAGTACTTC. Protein: CASSPDLNYEQYF.

This clone has more than one count but fewer than ten. This rearrangement joins TRBV30 to TRBJ1-5; TRBD1 might be the D (5 bases). This CDR3 contains 11 residues. With 2 bases removed from V and 10 bases from J, the gap between germline ends came to 9 bases. Germline V gives CDR1 GTSNPN, CDR2 SVGIG (reference sequence). This CDR3 is CAWSRDGPQHF. The CDR3 DNA follows: TGTGCCTGGAGTAGGGACGGTCCCCAGCATTTT.